The T cell receptor (beta chain) under discussion was sequenced for a study of blood T cell repertoires in COVID-19. Turning to the study itself: The United States, Italy and Spain provided the acute and convalescent COVID-19 samples.

The V gene's germline CDR1 is DFQATT and CDR2 SNEGSKA (reference sequence). The V and J ends lost 6 bases and 3 bases respectively, with 8 bases between them. This CDR3 spans 11 amino acids. Authors' data handling: It was from reference gene primer amplification that nucleated cell counts were estimated. Some clones are missing from TCRdb's copy, which holds only in-frame ones; the method was immunoSEQ multiplex PCR. The DNA gave D and trimming, while V, J and clone size come from that table. The top ten hold 4.4% of the sample, which has roughly 230,000 clones, around 82% seen once. J is TRBJ2-5 and V is TRBV20-1; D not resolved. The material sequenced was peripheral blood. The sequence was obtained from a man aged 50-60 years with active or convalescent COVID-19. This CDR3 is CSAKPEETQYF. The DNA for the CDR3 is TGCAGTGCCAAGCCCGAAGAGACCCAGTACTTC.